This TCR beta chain derives from a study of CD8 T cells in ankylosing spondylitis. Study-wide points: Significant enrichment of disease-linked clones was reportedly seen in matched ankylosing spondylitis synovial fluid. What seemed typical of ankylosing spondylitis blood was a TCR beta motif built from several highly homologous variants. Before this, some motif variants had been reported in reactive arthritis synovial fluid and blood.

5'-RACE, quantitative and with molecular barcodes, yielded the TCR beta libraries. TCRdb called the 5' RACE reads again in MiXCR, with one record for every CDR3 protein. The table lists roughly 240,000 distinct CDR3 sequences, roughly 8.2% of them singletons. Trimming took 4 bases from V and 4 from J, leaving 10 bases between them. This CDR3 spans 13 amino acids. Germline loops: CDR1 SQVTM, CDR2 ANQGSEA. This clonotype showed up many times. Its antigen is as yet unknown. J is TRBJ2-2 and V is TRBV29-1, with a weak D call TRBD1 (6 bases). Sample: blood, either unsorted or a sorted T cell fraction (not recorded which). The TCR comes from a female donor with ankylosing spondylitis or in good health (not recorded which). The CDR3 bases are TGCAGCGTTGTACAGGGTGGCACCGGGGAGCTGTTTTTT. Its protein product is CSVVQGGTGELFF.